A selection of T cell receptor beta chains follows, all from one sample in a study of identical twins. MiXCR, applied by TCRdb to the 5' RACE reads, yields one record per CDR3 protein. The table includes 1.5 million to 2 million distinct CDR3 sequences, around a third detected once. The specimen was cord blood. The receptors were sampled from a newborn girl in good health. The CDR3 runs from the conserved cysteine through the conserved F or W. D genes are given only for firm matches. The size field is filled for only some rows; it gives once, few, many or a size class.

NA,TRBJ2-7,TRBD1,TRBV7-2,CASSLAAGTGSYEQYF,TGTGCCAGCAGCTTAGCCGCAGGGACAGGGAGTTACGAGCAGTACTTC
NA,TRBJ2-3,TRBD2,TRBV9,CASSVGGLAGSSTDTQYF,TGTGCCAGCAGCGTAGGGGGACTAGCGGGATCTAGCACAGATACGCAGTATTTT
NA,TRBJ1-5,NA,TRBV12-3/TRBV12-4,CASSFGRLGQPQHF,TGTGCCAGCAGTTTCGGCAGGTTGGGCCAGCCCCAGCATTTT
few,TRBJ2-7,NA,TRBV20-1,CSSSEAGGKYEQYF,NA
NA,TRBJ2-3,NA,TRBV21-1,CASSTQGGSTDTQYF,TGTGCCAGCAGTACACAGGGGGGGAGCACAGATACGCAGTATTTT
NA,TRBJ1-2,NA,TRBV4-1,CASSQVGGRGGYTF,TGCGCCAGCAGCCAAGTTGGCGGCCGAGGAGGCTACACCTTC
few,TRBJ2-3,TRBD2,TRBV13,CASKHFRGEHTDTQYF,TGTGCCAGCAAACATTTCCGGGGGGAACACACAGATACGCAGTATTTT
NA,TRBJ1-1,NA,TRBV30,CAWMGGEHWNTEAFF,TGTGCCTGGATGGGTGGGGAACACTGGAACACTGAAGCTTTCTTT
NA,TRBJ1-1,NA,TRBV7-8,CAGSLGGAEAFF,TGTGCCGGCAGCTTAGGAGGAGCTGAAGCTTTCTTT
many,TRBJ2-3,TRBD2,TRBV2,CASSPRLAASTDTQYF,TGTGCCAGCAGTCCGCGACTAGCGGCTAGCACAGATACGCAGTATTTT
few,TRBJ2-7,NA,TRBV7-9,CASSLFSGPEYEQYF,TGTGCCAGCAGCTTATTTTCGGGGCCCGAATACGAGCAGTACTTC
few,TRBJ2-4,TRBD1,TRBV28,CASSDLTGRDIQYF,TGTGCCAGCAGTGACTTGACAGGGAGAGACATTCAGTACTTC
few,TRBJ2-3,TRBD2,TRBV2,CASRASSGGGTDTQYF,TGTGCCAGCAGGGCCTCTAGCGGGGGGGGCACAGATACGCAGTATTTT
few,TRBJ1-4,NA,TRBV7-2,CASSPLVNEKLFF,TGTGCCAGCAGCCCATTGGTGAATGAAAAACTGTTTTTT
few,TRBJ2-7,NA,TRBV5-1,CASSSSNEQYF,TGCGCCAGCAGCTCTAGCAATGAGCAGTACTTC
NA,TRBJ1-2,NA,TRBV7-2,CASSRIRGNGYTF,TGTGCCAGCAGCCGAATTCGGGGGAATGGCTACACCTTC
NA,TRBJ2-7,NA,TRBV7-9,CASSLASVYEQYF,TGTGCCAGCAGCTTAGCGTCGGTATACGAGCAGTACTTC
NA,TRBJ1-5,TRBD1,TRBV28,CASSFWADRGADQPQHF,TGTGCCAGCAGTTTTTGGGCGGACAGGGGAGCGGATCAGCCCCAGCATTTT
few,TRBJ1-5,TRBD1,TRBV6-1,CASSPRDRGIRSNQPQHF,TGTGCCAGCAGTCCCCGGGACAGGGGGATTCGGAGCAATCAGCCCCAGCATTTT
NA,TRBJ1-6,NA,TRBV4-1,CASSQPSQNSPLHF,TGCGCCAGCAGCCAACCCTCCCAAAATTCACCCCTCCACTTT